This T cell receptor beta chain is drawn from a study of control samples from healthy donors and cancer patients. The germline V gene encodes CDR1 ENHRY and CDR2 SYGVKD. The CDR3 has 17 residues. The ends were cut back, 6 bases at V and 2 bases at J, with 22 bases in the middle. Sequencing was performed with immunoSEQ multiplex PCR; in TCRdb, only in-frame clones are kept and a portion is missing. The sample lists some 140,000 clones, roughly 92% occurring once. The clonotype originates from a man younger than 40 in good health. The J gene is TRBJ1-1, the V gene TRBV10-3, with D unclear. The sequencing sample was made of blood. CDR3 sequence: CAISGWAGPSDNTEAFF. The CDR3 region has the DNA TGTGCCATCAGCGGGTGGGCAGGACCATCGGATAACACTGAAGCTTTCTTT.